A single sample gave rise to the 14 T cell receptor beta chains below, sequenced in a study of blood T cell repertoires in COVID-19. Using immunoSEQ multiplex PCR, the repertoire was profiled, and TCRdb retains in-frame clones only, with some absent. The table shows more than 95,000 clones, with approximately 76% occurring only once. The material sequenced was peripheral blood. Receptor source: a woman in her seventies with acute or convalescent COVID-19.

The DNA of the CDR3 is TGTGCCAGCAGTTACCGGGACTCCTCCTACGAGCAGTACTTC. Translated: CASSYRDSSYEQYF. This chain joins TRBV6-5 and TRBJ2-7; TRBD2 is a possible D gene (6 bases). Germline V CDR1 and CDR2: MNHEY, SVGAGI. This CDR3 has 14 residues. Trimming took off 2 bases at V and 0 bases at J, with 8 bases between the two ends.

CDR3 protein: CASSVVPGQGTEAFF. The CDR3 region has the DNA TGTGCCAGCAGCGTAGTGCCGGGACAGGGGACTGAAGCTTTCTTT. J is TRBJ1-1 and V is TRBV9, with 10 bases matching TRBD1. CDR1 is SGDLS and CDR2 is YYNGEE in the germline V gene. This CDR3 region has 15 residues. J lost 5 bases, V lost 0 bases, and 4 bases had no gene match.

The chain couples TRBV5-1 to TRBJ2-2, with D tentatively TRBD2 (7 bases). The CDR3 is made up of 17 amino acids. Germline CDR1 is SGHRS and CDR2 is YFSETQ. With 0 bases removed from V and 6 bases from J, the gap between germline ends came to 18 bases. This chain's CDR3 is CASSLDVGGGSPGELFF. In DNA form, the CDR3 reads TGCGCCAGCAGCTTGGACGTTGGCGGGGGCTCCCCCGGGGAGCTGTTTTTT.

The chain couples TRBV7-8 to TRBJ2-7, with D perhaps matching TRBD2 (5 bases). CDR3 size: 17 residues. Germline V gene data show CDR1 as SGHVS and CDR2 as FQNEAQ. V lost 0 bases, J lost 3 bases, and 18 bases lay in between. CDR3 in DNA: TGTGCCAGCAGCTTAGCGTTAACCCCGGCCGGAGGCTACGAGCAGTACTTC. It is translated as CASSLALTPAGGYEQYF.

CDR3 bases: TGTGCCAGCAGCCGACAGGGGGCGGACGAGCAGTACTTC. Protein product: CASSRQGADEQYF. The V and J genes are TRBV3-1 (or the pseudogene TRBV3-2) and TRBJ2-7; 10 nucleotides align to TRBD1. Germline V lookup: CDR1 LGHDT, CDR2 YNNKEL (reference sequence). The V and J ends lost 4 bases and 5 bases, in that order; junction bases with no gene match: 2. The CDR3 consists of 13 residues.

This clone turned up a few times. This chain connects TRBV15 to TRBJ2-1, with TRBD2 identical over 7 bases. CDR3 length: 16 residues. After removal of 0 bases from V and 9 bases from J, the junction contained 11 bases not matched to a gene. Per the germline V gene, CDR1 is LNHNV and CDR2 is YYDKDF (reference sequence). CDR3 nucleotides: TGTGCCACCAGCAGAGATCGAGCGGGGATTGGTTTTGAGCAGTTCTTC. Protein: CATSRDRAGIGFEQFF.

The chain uses TRBV4-1 and TRBJ2-5; TRBD2 agrees at 12 bases. CDR1 is MGHRA and CDR2 is YSYEKL in the germline V gene. V lost 0 bases, J lost 5 bases, and 7 bases stayed unmatched. This CDR3 region has 17 residues. CDR3 sequence (DNA): TGCGCCAGCAGCCAAGACTCTAGCGGGGGGGCGCGGGAGACCCAGTACTTC. It yields the protein CASSQDSSGGARETQYF.

The chain uses TRBV30 and TRBJ2-2, with 7 positions matching TRBD1. This CDR3 spans 14 amino acids. Germline lookup yields CDR1 GTSNPN and CDR2 SVGIG (reference sequence). The V segment lost 2 bases and the J segment 5 bases; nucleotides outside the gene matches: 5. CDR3 region: CAWSRTGVTGELFF. DNA of the CDR3: TGTGCCTGGAGTAGAACAGGGGTAACCGGGGAGCTGTTTTTT.

At least ten counts were recorded for this clone. V and J are TRBV5-6 and TRBJ1-1; TRBD1 matches at 11 bases. The CDR3 covers 14 residues. V shed 2 bases and J 9 bases; nucleotides not matched to a gene: 6. Germline V CDR1 and CDR2: SGHDT, YYEEEE. CDR3 amino acids: CASSFAGTGGKAFF. CDR3 sequence (DNA): TGTGCCAGCAGCTTCGCGGGGACAGGGGGTAAAGCTTTCTTT.

The CDR3 loop reads CASSQGASGGANTGELFF. The CDR3 DNA is TGCGCCAGCAGCCAAGGGGCTAGCGGGGGCGCGAACACCGGGGAGCTGTTTTTT. The chain carries TRBV4-3 and TRBJ2-2; 10 bases are shared with TRBD2. The germline CDR1 and CDR2 sequences are LGHNA and YSLEER. The ends lost 1 base at V and 0 bases at J; junction bases unmatched: 5. CDR3 size: 18 residues.

The genes are TRBV10-1 and TRBJ2-3, with D uncertain. This CDR3 spans 13 amino acids. V was trimmed by 5 bases and J by 4 bases, leaving 10 bases between them. Germline CDR1 and CDR2: WNHNN and SYGVQD (reference sequence). CDR3 nucleotide sequence: TGCGCCAGCAGTAGAAACCAGGCAGATACGCAGTATTTT. It translates to CASSRNQADTQYF.

The rearrangement joins TRBV19 to TRBJ1-2; 7 bases are a match to TRBD1. V shed 8 bases, J shed 4 bases, and the junction held 10 bases outside the gene matches. Germline CDR1 LNHDA, CDR2 SQIVND (reference sequence). CDR3 length equals 14 residues. The CDR3 loop is CASRPDRERYGYTF. As DNA, the CDR3 is TGTGCCAGTCGCCCTGACAGGGAGCGCTATGGCTACACCTTC.

The V call is TRBV18, the J call TRBJ2-1; no clear D gene. This CDR3 spans 13 amino acids. The V end was cut by 4 bases, the J end by 5 bases, with 9 bases between. Germline-derived CDR1 and CDR2 are KGHSH and LQKENI. This CDR3 reads CASSQRRNNEQFF. Here the CDR3 DNA reads TGTGCCAGCTCACAGAGGAGAAACAATGAGCAGTTCTTC.

The CDR3 region has the DNA TGTGCCAGCAGCTCCCGGGTAGCGGGACCCCTGAGGAGCACAGATACGCAGTATTTT. Residues: CASSSRVAGPLRSTDTQYF. J is TRBJ2-3 and V is TRBV7-9; the match to TRBD2 covers 8 bases. This CDR3 region has 19 residues. V lost 4 bases to trimming and J lost 0 bases; unmatched junction nucleotides: 15. Germline CDR1 SEHNR, CDR2 FQNEAQ (reference sequence).